This is a list of T cell receptor beta chains from one sample in a study of cytomegalovirus exposure and HLA in healthy donors. Profiled with immunoSEQ multiplex PCR; TCRdb holds only in-frame clones, not every one. The sample lists more than 110,000 clones; roughly three quarters were seen once. Sequenced input: PBMCs. These receptors originate from a woman aged 25 to 39 in good health and CMV-seronegative. Each CDR3 is given with its conserved first and last residue. Fields, in order: J gene, V gene, clone size, D gene, CDR3 DNA, CDR3 protein. D genes are given only for firm matches. Only some rows state a clone size, as once, few, many or a class for expanded clones.

>TRBJ1-2|TRBV29-1|-|-
TGCAGCGTGGGGGGGGCCTATGGCTACACCTTC
CSVGGAYGYTF
>TRBJ1-1|TRBV10-3|-|-
TGTGCCATCAGTGCAGAGGAGAACACTGAAGCTTTCTTT
CAISAEENTEAFF
>TRBJ1-6|TRBV6-1|few|TRBD1
TGTGCCAGCTTACAGGGGGCTGATTCACCCCTCCACTTT
CASLQGADSPLHF
>TRBJ1-4|TRBV6-1|-|-
TGTGCCAGCCACAACGGGGGTGAAAAACTGTTTTTT
CASHNGGEKLFF
>TRBJ2-3|TRBV5-1|-|TRBD2
TGCGCCAGCAGCTTTGGCCGGACTAGCGGGGGACCTAGCACAGATACGCAGTATTTT
CASSFGRTSGGPSTDTQYF
>TRBJ1-1|TRBV30|few|-
TGTGCCTGGAGGTCGCAGGGGAACACTGAAGCTTTCTTT
CAWRSQGNTEAFF
>TRBJ1-1|TRBV19|-|TRBD1
TGTGCCAGTAGCGGGACAGGGGTGCGGAACACTGAAGCTTTCTTT
CASSGTGVRNTEAFF
>TRBJ1-1|TRBV2|-|-
TGTGCCAGCAGGAGGGAGAACACTGAAGCTTTCTTT
CASRRENTEAFF
>TRBJ2-7|TRBV10-1|-|-
TGCGCCAGCAGTACAGGATACGAGCAGTACTTC
CASSTGYEQYF
>TRBJ1-2|TRBV29-1|-|-
TGCAGCCCTGGGGGGGTAGATGGCTACACCTTC
CSPGGVDGYTF
>TRBJ1-5|TRBV2|-|-
TGTGCCAGCAGTGAGGGGCGGAATCAGCCCCAGCATTTT
CASSEGRNQPQHF
>TRBJ2-7|TRBV6-1|-|TRBD2
TGTGCCAGCAGTGAGGGACTAGCGGACATCTACGAGCAGTACTTC
CASSEGLADIYEQYF
>TRBJ2-1|TRBV6-1|-|TRBD2
TGTGCCACCAACCGGCGGCGGGGGGTAGATGAGCAGTTCTTC
CATNRRRGVDEQFF
>TRBJ2-7|TRBV10-1|-|-
TGCGCCAGCAGTGCGGGGGATCGCCACGAGCAGTACTTC
CASSAGDRHEQYF
>TRBJ2-5|TRBV11-1|-|TRBD1
TGTGCCAGCAGCCTAATGGCAACCGGGACAGGGCAAGAGACCCAGTACTTC
CASSLMATGTGQETQYF
>TRBJ2-3|TRBV6-6|-|TRBD2
TGTGCCAGCTATAGCGGGGGGGCAGATACGCAGTATTTT
CASYSGGADTQYF
>TRBJ1-6|TRBV28|-|-
TGTGCCAGCAGTTTATTAGTCATCATGGATTCACCCCTCCACTTT
CASSLLVIMDSPLHF
>TRBJ1-1|TRBV9|-|-
TGTGCCAGCAGCCCTCGGGAGGGACGGGCTTTCTTT
CASSPREGRAFF
>TRBJ1-2|TRBV9|few|-
TGTGCCAGCAGCGCAGAGGACACGAACTATGGCTACACCTTC
CASSAEDTNYGYTF
>TRBJ1-5|TRBV27|-|TRBD1
TGTGCCAGCAGTTTAAGAGGGACAGGGAGAGATCAGCCCCAGCATTTT
CASSLRGTGRDQPQHF
>TRBJ1-1|TRBV30|few|TRBD1
TGTGCCTGGAGTAAAACAGGGGGCGGGGGCACTGAAGCTTTCTTT
CAWSKTGGGGTEAFF
>TRBJ1-4|TRBV30|-|TRBD1
TGTGCCTGGGGAAGGGACAGAAATGAAAAACTGTTTTTT
CAWGRDRNEKLFF
>TRBJ1-1|TRBV2|-|TRBD1
TGTGCCAGCAGTAATCGACAGGGGAGAACTGAAGCTTTCTTT
CASSNRQGRTEAFF
>TRBJ2-3|TRBV5-1|-|TRBD2
TGCGCCAGCAGCCTCTTACCTAGCGGGAGGGCCGAAGATACGCAGTATTTT
CASSLLPSGRAEDTQYF
>TRBJ2-7|TRBV27|once|-
TGTGCCAGCAGTTTTAAGGAGGGCAACGAGCAGTACTTC
CASSFKEGNEQYF
>TRBJ2-6|TRBV27|once|-
TGTGCCAGCACCCTGACACCGGGGACTGGGGCCAACGTCCTGACTTTC
CASTLTPGTGANVLTF
>TRBJ1-2|TRBV27|-|-
TGTGCCAGCGGCAGTGGGGGAGGCTATGGCTACACCTTC
CASGSGGGYGYTF
>TRBJ2-7|TRBV12-2|once|-
TGTGCAAGTCGCTTAAAGCGGGAGGGCCACGAGCAGTACTTC
CASRLKREGHEQYF
>TRBJ1-1|TRBV7-2|-|TRBD1
TGTGCCAGCAGCCCGGACAGGGTGTCCACTGAAGCTTTCTTT
CASSPDRVSTEAFF